This TCR beta chain came from a study of blood T cell repertoires in COVID-19. Study-level information: The United States, Italy and Spain were the sources of the acute and convalescent COVID-19 samples. In each case, the material was cDNA or gDNA derived from T cells, B-cell-depleted T cells, or PBMCs.

The germline V gene has CDR1 SGHRS and CDR2 YFSETQ. Deletions cut 1 base from V and 4 bases from J, with 15 bases between. The CDR3 contains 16 residues. Original analysis: The authors estimated nucleated cell counts from reference gene primer amplification. The table came from immunoSEQ multiplex PCR; TCRdb's copy has only in-frame clones and leaves some out. Clone size and V and J calls were adopted from that table, with D and trimming inferred from the DNA. The sample contains about 110,000 clones, less than 75% of which appear only once. This TCR derives from a human donor with acute or convalescent COVID-19. The donor label of this sample is uncertain. The gene calls are TRBV5-1 and TRBJ2-1, with a tentative D call TRBD1 (6 bases). Sequenced input: peripheral blood. CDR3 DNA: TGCGCCAGCAGCTTGATCGGCAGGGACATTTACAATGAGCAGTTCTTC. Its translation is CASSLIGRDIYNEQFF.